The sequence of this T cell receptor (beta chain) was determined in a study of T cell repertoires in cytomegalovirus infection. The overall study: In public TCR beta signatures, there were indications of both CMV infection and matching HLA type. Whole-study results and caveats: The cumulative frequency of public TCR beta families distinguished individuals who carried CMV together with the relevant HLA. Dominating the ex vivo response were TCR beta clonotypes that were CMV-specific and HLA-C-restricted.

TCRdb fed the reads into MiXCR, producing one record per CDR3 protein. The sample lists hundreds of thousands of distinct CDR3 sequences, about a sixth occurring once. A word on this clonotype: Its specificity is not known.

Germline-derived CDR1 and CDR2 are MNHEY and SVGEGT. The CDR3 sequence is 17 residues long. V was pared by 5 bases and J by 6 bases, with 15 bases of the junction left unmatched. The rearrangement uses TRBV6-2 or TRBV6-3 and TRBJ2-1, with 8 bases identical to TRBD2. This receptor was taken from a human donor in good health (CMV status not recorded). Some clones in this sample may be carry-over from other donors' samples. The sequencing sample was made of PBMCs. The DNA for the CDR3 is TGTGCCAGCAGTCACCTATCTGAGCGGGGGTGGGTCAATGAGCAGTTCTTC. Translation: CASSHLSERGWVNEQFF.